One sample yielded the 20 T cell receptor beta chains listed below, sequenced in a study of cytomegalovirus exposure and HLA in healthy donors. PCR amplification relied on 60 Vbeta primers (plus 13 Jbeta primers). Using immunoSEQ multiplex PCR, the repertoire was profiled, and TCRdb retains in-frame clones only, with some absent. This table has around 140,000 clones, approximately 90% appearing once. Input material: PBMCs. Every receptor here comes from a woman aged 25 to 39 in good health and CMV-seronegative.

The rearrangement links TRBV28 to TRBJ2-3; 13 bases line up with TRBD2. Germline CDR1 is MDHEN and CDR2 is SYDVKM. The V gene end was trimmed by 3 bases and the J gene end by 0 bases; junction bases not matched to a gene: 3. The CDR3 is made up of 17 amino acids. The chain's CDR3 is CASSLGLAGRSTDTQYF. Here the CDR3 DNA reads TGTGCCAGCAGTTTGGGACTAGCGGGGCGGAGCACAGATACGCAGTATTTT.

The chain has TRBV27 and TRBJ1-1; 7 bases fit TRBD1. Germline V gene data show CDR1 as MNHEY and CDR2 as SMNVEV (reference sequence). The CDR3 runs to 14 residues. The junction had 7 bases not matched to a gene; V was cut back by 4 bases and J by 5 bases. CDR3 nucleotides: TGTGCCAGCAGTTCTTACAGGGGAAAAACTGAAGCTTTCTTT. Translation gives CASSSYRGKTEAFF.

The chain is built from TRBV7-9 and TRBJ2-1; TRBD2 is a possible D gene (7 bases). Germline V gene lookup returns CDR1 SEHNR and CDR2 FQNEAQ (reference sequence). This CDR3 comprises 18 residues. Trimming removed 3 bases at V and 0 bases at J, with 18 bases between. The DNA for the CDR3 is TGTGCCAGCAGCTTCTTGGTGGCGGGGGCTAGCTCCTACAATGAGCAGTTCTTC. Its translation is CASSFLVAGASSYNEQFF.

The DNA of the CDR3 is TGTGCCAGCTCACCCGAGGTAGATACGCAGTATTTT. Its protein is CASSPEVDTQYF. The rearrangement joins TRBV18 to TRBJ2-3; no firm D call. This CDR3 is built from 12 residues. V was clipped by 3 bases and J by 5 bases, with 6 bases between them. Germline CDR1 KGHSH, CDR2 LQKENI.

This rearrangement joins TRBV18 to TRBJ2-7; 11 positions match TRBD2. The CDR3 totals 16 residues. With 4 bases clipped from V and 2 bases from J, the junction kept 7 bases outside the gene matches. Germline CDR1 reads KGHSH; CDR2 reads LQKENI. The CDR3 sequence is CASSRPGTSGAYEQYF. The CDR3 DNA sequence: TGTGCCAGCTCACGTCCCGGGACTAGCGGCGCCTACGAGCAGTACTTC.

The rearrangement uses TRBV9 and TRBJ2-5; 10 nucleotides match TRBD2. J gave up 1 base and V 9 bases, and 12 bases lay outside the gene matches. Germline V CDR1 and CDR2: SGDLS, YYNGEE. CDR3 length: 16 residues. For the CDR3, the DNA is TGTGCCAATCGAGGGGTAGCGGGGGGCTTCCAAGAGACCCAGTACTTC. Translation gives CANRGVAGGFQETQYF.

The rearrangement links TRBV6-4 to TRBJ1-2; 8 bases are shared with TRBD1. V gave up 3 bases and J gave up 5 bases; unmatched junction bases: 5. The CDR3 is made up of 14 amino acids. Germline assignment: CDR1 MRHNA and CDR2 SNTAGT. CDR3 region: CASSERTGSYGYTF. CDR3 DNA: TGTGCCAGCAGTGAGAGGACAGGGAGTTATGGCTACACCTTC.

The chain is built from TRBV5-1 and TRBJ2-3, with TRBD1 as a possible D gene (7 bases). The germline gives CDR1 SGHRS, CDR2 YFSETQ. The CDR3 has 14 amino acids. V lost 7 bases to trimming and J lost 4 bases, with 16 bases between them. Written as DNA, the CDR3 is TGCGCCAGCCGCTCAGGGGGAGGCGCAGATACGCAGTATTTT. This translates into CASRSGGGADTQYF. The variable domain in full, with the rest retrieved from reference TRBV5-1 and TRBJ2-3, is KAGVTQTPRYLIKTRGQQVTLSCSPISGHRSVSWYQQTPGQGLQFLFEYFSETQRNKGNFPGRFSGRQFSNSRSEMNVSTLELGDSALYLCASRSGGGADTQYFGPGTRLTVL.

The CDR3 coding sequence is TGTGCCAGCAGATCGACAGTATCTAACTATGGCTACACCTTC. This encodes CASRSTVSNYGYTF. The chain joins TRBV27 to TRBJ1-2; tentative D call: TRBD1 (5 bases). There are 14 residues in the CDR3. Between the trimmed V and J ends, which lost 6 bases and 0 bases, there was a span of 11 bases. In germline, CDR1 is MNHEY, CDR2 SMNVEV (reference sequence).

This chain links TRBV6-5 with TRBJ2-1; 8 nucleotides align to TRBD2. Looked up from germline, CDR1 is MNHEY and CDR2 is SVGAGI. V shed 8 bases, J shed 11 bases, and the junction held 11 bases outside the gene matches. This CDR3 has 13 amino acids. The CDR3 sequence: CASVSAGEKKQFF. The CDR3 DNA reads TGTGCCAGCGTATCAGCGGGGGAAAAAAAGCAGTTCTTC.

This clone is large in the sample. The chain recombines TRBV25-1 with TRBJ1-5; 10 positions match TRBD1. V dropped 6 bases and J dropped 3; count of bases not matched to a gene: 8. This CDR3 has 16 amino acids. Looked up from germline, CDR1 is MGHDK and CDR2 is SYGVNS. The CDR3 DNA is TGTGCCAGCAGCGCCCCAGGGACAGGGGTCAATCAGCCCCAGCATTTT. This sequence encodes CASSAPGTGVNQPQHF.

This clone was counted a single time. V gene TRBV5-1 combines with J gene TRBJ1-1, with a possible D match to TRBD1 (5 bases). Germline V lookup: CDR1 SGHRS, CDR2 YFSETQ. The ends were cut back, 0 bases at V and 4 bases at J, with 13 bases in the middle. The CDR3 spans 15 residues. The CDR3 DNA reads as TGCGCCAGCAGCTTGGTACCGGGACTCCTCACTGAAGCTTTCTTT. Translation: CASSLVPGLLTEAFF.

V gene TRBV29-1 combines with J gene TRBJ2-5; 14 nucleotides agree with TRBD2. This CDR3 comprises 14 residues. Germline trimming cut 4 bases from V and 5 bases from J; bases unmatched to any gene: 3. The germline V gene has CDR1 SQVTM and CDR2 ANQGSEA. CDR3 residues: CSVGGLAGAETQYF. The CDR3 DNA follows: TGCAGCGTTGGGGGACTAGCGGGAGCCGAGACCCAGTACTTC.

The rearrangement links TRBV7-3 to TRBJ2-2; the D is unclear. The germline V gene has CDR1 SGHTA and CDR2 FQGTGA. The CDR3 loop spans 15 amino acids. V dropped 2 bases and J dropped 5 bases, with 12 bases sitting between them. The CDR3: CASSLGTAGTGELFF. The CDR3 nucleotides are TGTGCCAGCAGCTTAGGAACAGCTGGTACCGGGGAGCTGTTTTTT.

The chain is built from TRBV6-1 and TRBJ2-7, with TRBD1 as a possible D gene (6 bases). Per germline, CDR1 MNHNS and CDR2 SASEGT. This CDR3 is 14 amino acids long. Trimming removed 8 bases at V and 2 bases at J, with 16 bases between. CDR3 DNA sequence: TGTGCCAGCTACCTCAACAGGGAAACCTACGAGCAGTACTTC. As protein: CASYLNRETYEQYF.

The chain carries TRBV10-3 and TRBJ2-7; a possible D gene is TRBD2 (6 bases). V dropped 10 bases and J dropped 0 bases, with 16 bases sitting between them. The germline CDR1 and CDR2 sequences are ENHRY and SYGVKD. CDR3 length: 14 residues. In DNA form, the CDR3 reads TGTGCCACATTAGCGGAAACAAACTCCTACGAGCAGTACTTC. This gives the protein CATLAETNSYEQYF.

V is TRBV11-3 and J is TRBJ2-3, with a possible D match to TRBD2 (6 bases). Germline values: CDR1 SGHNT, CDR2 YENEEA. The CDR3 runs 14 residues. Trimming left V 5 bases short and J 4 bases short, with 13 bases between. CDR3 nucleotide sequence: TGTGCCAGCAGCAGGACGGGGAGGCCAGATACGCAGTATTTT. It codes for CASSRTGRPDTQYF.

This chain connects TRBV18 to TRBJ2-2, with 10 bases matching TRBD1. With V trimmed by 0 bases and J by 7 bases, 8 bases remained unmatched. The germline V gene has CDR1 KGHSH and CDR2 LQKENI. This CDR3 comprises 17 residues. CDR3 nucleotides: TGTGCCAGCTCACCACCGGCGACAGGGGGCGCGAACGGGGAGCTGTTTTTT. It yields the protein CASSPPATGGANGELFF. The whole variable domain, filled in from reference TRBV18 and TRBJ2-2, reads NAGVMQNPRHLVRRRGQEARLRCSPMKGHSHVYWYRQLPEEGLKFMVYLQKENIIDESGMPKERFSAEFPKEGPSILRIQQVVRGDSAAYFCASSPPATGGANGELFFGEGSRLTVL.

V and J are TRBV25-1 and TRBJ2-5; possibly TRBD1 for D (5 bases). The CDR3 is made up of 13 amino acids. Between the trimmed V and J ends, which lost 6 bases and 2 bases, there was a span of 10 bases. Germline CDR1 and CDR2: MGHDK and SYGVNS. CDR3 loop: CASSTAGQETQYF. In nucleotides, the CDR3 is TGTGCCAGCAGCACGGCAGGGCAAGAGACCCAGTACTTC.

This chain links TRBV6-6 with TRBJ2-3; tentative D call: TRBD2 (5 bases). The CDR3 runs to 15 residues. Germline CDR1 is MNHNY and CDR2 is SVGAGI (reference sequence). The germline V and J ends were trimmed by 0 bases and 6 bases, with 13 bases remaining between them. CDR3 bases: TGTGCCAGCAGTTACTCAGGACTCCCCCCGGATACGCAGTATTTT. As protein: CASSYSGLPPDTQYF.